This T cell receptor (beta chain) is from a study of blood T cells in healthy people across ages. Study-level points and caveats: Higher diversity and more naive CD4+ cells were features of long-lived donors, compared to aged donors.

Then a second PCR, running roughly 7 to 11 cycles, was carried out with a sample-barcoded 5' primer and a J-beta primer mix. A 12-random-nucleotide template-switch adaptor tagged each cDNA molecule. Each sample provided no less than 3 million CDR3-containing paired-end reads. TCRdb used MiXCR to reprocess the 5' RACE reads, holding one entry per CDR3 protein. The repertoire consists of more than 800,000 distinct CDR3 sequences, with 29% occurring once and the leading ten covering 17%. Concerning this clonotype: Its antigen is unknown. This sequence may be a read error, since a much larger clone differs from it by one base.

The CDR3 is 14 residues long. Germline CDR1 SGHRS, CDR2 YFSETQ. The chain employs TRBV5-1 and TRBJ2-4; 7 positions match TRBD1. The J call may be faulty, since TRBJ2-7 better matches the DNA end. This receptor was identified in a woman aged 80 or over in good health. Sequenced material: blood. The CDR3 protein is CASSLGQGCNEQYF. CDR3 sequence (DNA): TGCGCCAGCAGCTTGGGACAGGGTTGCAACGAGCAGTACTTC.